The T cell receptor (beta chain) described here comes from a study of beta chain features in type 1 diabetes. Study-wide findings and caveats: There was a moderate but significant shortening of TCRB CDR3s in all four CD4+ subsets of Type 1 diabetes patients.

This clone has more than one count but fewer than ten. Antigen: not known. Germline lookup yields CDR1 KGHSH and CDR2 LQKENI. Trimming took 3 bases from V and 7 from J; bases not matched to a gene: 6. The CDR3 runs to 16 residues. cDNA synthesis used the whole RNA isolate, giving expressed TCRB sequences. Method: immunoSEQ multiplex PCR; TCRdb's copy keeps in-frame clones and lacks some. The sample holds roughly 260,000 clones, roughly a tenth seen once. The sequenced material came from naive CD4+ T cells from blood. This sequence originates from a young man with type 1 diabetes. The chain couples TRBV18 to TRBJ2-2; the match to TRBD2 covers 12 bases. The chain's CDR3 is CASSPGLAGSGGELFF. DNA of the CDR3: TGTGCCAGCTCACCTGGACTAGCGGGGTCCGGCGGGGAGCTGTTTTTT.